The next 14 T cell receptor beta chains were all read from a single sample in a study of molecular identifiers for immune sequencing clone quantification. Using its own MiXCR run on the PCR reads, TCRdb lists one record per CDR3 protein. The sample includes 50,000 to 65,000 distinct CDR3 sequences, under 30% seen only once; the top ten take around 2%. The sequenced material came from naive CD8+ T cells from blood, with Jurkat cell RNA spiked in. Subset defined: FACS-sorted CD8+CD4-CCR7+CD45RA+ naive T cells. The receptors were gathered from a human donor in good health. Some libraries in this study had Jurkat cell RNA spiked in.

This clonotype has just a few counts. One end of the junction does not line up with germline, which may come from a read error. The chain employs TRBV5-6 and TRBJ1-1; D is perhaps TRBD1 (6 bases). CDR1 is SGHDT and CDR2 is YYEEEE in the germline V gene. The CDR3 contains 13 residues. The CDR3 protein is CAGSLVGGTEAFF. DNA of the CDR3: TGTGCCGGCAGCTTGGTAGGGGGCACTGAAGCTTTCTTT.

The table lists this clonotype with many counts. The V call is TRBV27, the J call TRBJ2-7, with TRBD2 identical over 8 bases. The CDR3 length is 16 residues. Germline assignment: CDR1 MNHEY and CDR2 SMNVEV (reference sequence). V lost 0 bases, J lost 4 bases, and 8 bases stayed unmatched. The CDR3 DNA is TGTGCCAGCAGTTTATCCGGCGGGGGGCCCCCATACGAGCAGTACTTC. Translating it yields CASSLSGGGPPYEQYF.

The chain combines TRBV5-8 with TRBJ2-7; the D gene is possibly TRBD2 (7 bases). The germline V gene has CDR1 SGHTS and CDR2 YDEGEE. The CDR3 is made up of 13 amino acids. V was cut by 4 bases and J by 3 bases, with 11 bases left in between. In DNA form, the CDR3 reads TGTGCCAGCAGCCCGCGGGGGCTCTACGAGCAGTACTTC. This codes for CASSPRGLYEQYF.

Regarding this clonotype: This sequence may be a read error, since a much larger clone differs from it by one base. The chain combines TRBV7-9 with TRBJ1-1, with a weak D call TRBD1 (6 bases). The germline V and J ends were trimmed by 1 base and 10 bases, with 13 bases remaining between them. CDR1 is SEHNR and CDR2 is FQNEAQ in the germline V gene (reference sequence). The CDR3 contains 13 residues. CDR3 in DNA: TGTGCCAGCAGCTTAGGTTCAGGGGTAGGAGCTTTCTTT. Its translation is CASSLGSGVGAFF.

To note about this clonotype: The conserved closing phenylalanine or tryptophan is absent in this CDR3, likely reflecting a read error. CDR3 bases: TGTGCCAGCAGCTTAGGGGGGGGCCCAGATACGCAGTATTTA. It is translated as CASSLGGGPDTQYL. V usage is TRBV13 and J usage is TRBJ2-3; perhaps D is TRBD1 or TRBD2 (6 bases each). This CDR3 has 14 residues. V lost 0 bases and J 4 bases, leaving 8 bases between the germline ends. Germline values: CDR1 PRHDT, CDR2 FYEKMQ (reference sequence).

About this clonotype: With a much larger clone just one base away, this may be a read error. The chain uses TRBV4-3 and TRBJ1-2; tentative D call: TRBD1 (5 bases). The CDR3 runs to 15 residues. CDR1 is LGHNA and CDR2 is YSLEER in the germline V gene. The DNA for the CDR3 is TGCGCCAGCAGCCAAGAAGAGTCAGGGACCGTAGGCTACGCCTTC. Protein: CASSQEESGTVGYAF.

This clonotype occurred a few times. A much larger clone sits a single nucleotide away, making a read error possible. As DNA, the CDR3 is TGCGCCAGCAGCTTGGAAGAGACAGTGGGCCTCGAGCAGTACTTC. Amino acids: CASSLEETVGLEQYF. The V call is TRBV5-1, the J call TRBJ2-7; maybe TRBD1 (5 bases). V shed 0 bases and J shed 6 bases, with 16 bases lying between them. Per germline, CDR1 SGHRS and CDR2 YFSETQ. CDR3 size: 15 residues.

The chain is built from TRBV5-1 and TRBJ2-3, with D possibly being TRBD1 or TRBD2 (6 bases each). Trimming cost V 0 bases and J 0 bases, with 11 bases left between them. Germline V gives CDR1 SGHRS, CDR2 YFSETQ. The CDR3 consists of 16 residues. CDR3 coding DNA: TGCGCCAGCAGCTTGGTAGGGGGGACTAGCACAGATACGCAGTATTTT. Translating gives CASSLVGGTSTDTQYF.

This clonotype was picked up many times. Written as DNA, the CDR3 is TGTGCCAGCAGCCACCGTCCGGCTGAGGCAGATACGCAGTATTTT. It codes for CASSHRPAEADTQYF. The chain joins TRBV7-6 to TRBJ2-3; D is undetermined. This CDR3 contains 15 residues. Germline CDR1 SGHVS, CDR2 FNYEAQ. V was clipped by 5 bases and J by 4 bases, with 16 bases between them.

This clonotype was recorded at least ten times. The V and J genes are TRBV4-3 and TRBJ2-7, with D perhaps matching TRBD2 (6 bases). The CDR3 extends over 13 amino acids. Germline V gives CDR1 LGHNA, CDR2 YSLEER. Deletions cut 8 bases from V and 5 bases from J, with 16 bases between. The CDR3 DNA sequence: TGCGCCAGCCCCTCCGATGGAGGGCACGAGCAGTACTTC. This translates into CASPSDGGHEQYF.

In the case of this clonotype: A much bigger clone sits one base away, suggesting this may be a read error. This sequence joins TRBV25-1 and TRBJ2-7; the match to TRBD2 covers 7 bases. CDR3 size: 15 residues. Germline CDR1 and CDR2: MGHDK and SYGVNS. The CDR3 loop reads CASSEYAGVAYEQCF. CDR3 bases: TGTGCCAGCAGTGAATACGCGGGAGTGGCGTACGAGCAGTGCTTC.

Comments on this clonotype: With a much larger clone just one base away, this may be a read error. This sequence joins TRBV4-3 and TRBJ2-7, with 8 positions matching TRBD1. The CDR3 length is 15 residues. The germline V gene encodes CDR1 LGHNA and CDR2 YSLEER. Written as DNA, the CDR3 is TGCGCCAACAGCCAAGATCTCAGGGGGCCGTGGGAGCAGTACTTC. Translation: CANSQDLRGPWEQYF.

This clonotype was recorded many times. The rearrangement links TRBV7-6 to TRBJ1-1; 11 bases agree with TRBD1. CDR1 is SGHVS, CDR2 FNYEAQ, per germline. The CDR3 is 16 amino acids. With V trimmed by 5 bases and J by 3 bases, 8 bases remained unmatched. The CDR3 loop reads CASSQWDRGMDTEAFF. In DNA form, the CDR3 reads TGTGCCAGCAGCCAATGGGACAGGGGGATGGACACTGAAGCTTTCTTT.

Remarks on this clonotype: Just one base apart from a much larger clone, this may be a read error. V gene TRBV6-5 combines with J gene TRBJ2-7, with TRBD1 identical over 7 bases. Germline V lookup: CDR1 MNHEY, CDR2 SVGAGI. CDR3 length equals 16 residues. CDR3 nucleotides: TGTGCCAACAGTTCCCAAAGGCAGGGGGTCTCCTACGAGCAGTACTTC. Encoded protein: CANSSQRQGVSYEQYF.